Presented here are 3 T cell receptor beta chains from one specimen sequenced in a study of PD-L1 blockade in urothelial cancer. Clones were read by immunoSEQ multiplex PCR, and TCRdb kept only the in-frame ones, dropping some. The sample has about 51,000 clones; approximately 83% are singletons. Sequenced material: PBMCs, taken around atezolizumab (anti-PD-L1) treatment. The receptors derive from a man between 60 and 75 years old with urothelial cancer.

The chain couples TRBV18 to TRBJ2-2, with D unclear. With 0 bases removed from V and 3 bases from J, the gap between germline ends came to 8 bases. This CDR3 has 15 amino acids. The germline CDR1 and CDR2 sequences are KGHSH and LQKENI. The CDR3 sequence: CASSPPVRYTGELFF. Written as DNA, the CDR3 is TGTGCCAGCTCACCACCTGTGAGATACACCGGGGAGCTGTTTTTT.

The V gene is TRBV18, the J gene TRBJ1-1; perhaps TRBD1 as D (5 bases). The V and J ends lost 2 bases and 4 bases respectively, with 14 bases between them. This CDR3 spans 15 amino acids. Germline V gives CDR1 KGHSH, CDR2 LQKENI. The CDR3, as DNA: TGTGCCAGCTCACCAGTTAGGCAGGGTATCACTGAAGCTTTCTTT. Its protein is CASSPVRQGITEAFF.

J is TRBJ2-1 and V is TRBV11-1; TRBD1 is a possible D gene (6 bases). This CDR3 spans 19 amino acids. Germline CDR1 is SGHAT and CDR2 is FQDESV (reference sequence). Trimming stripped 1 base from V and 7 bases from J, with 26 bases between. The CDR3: CASSLVQGRGGRGNNEQFF. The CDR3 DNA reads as TGTGCCAGCAGCTTAGTCCAGGGGCGAGGGGGTAGGGGGAATAATGAGCAGTTCTTC.